A selection of T cell receptor beta chains follows, all from one sample in a study of shared clonotypes between healthy human individuals. Libraries were prepared by immunoSEQ multiplex PCR; TCRdb keeps only in-frame clonotypes and omits some of them. Of around 2.5 million clones in the sample, 93% were seen once. Sequencing input: naive CD4+ T cells from PBMCs. These receptors were collected from a man younger than 30 in good health. Some clones in this sample may be carry-over from other donors' samples. The CDR3 runs from the conserved cysteine through the conserved F or W. Fields, in order: J gene, V gene, CDR3 protein.

>TRBJ2-7|TRBV6-5
CASSYILGQGSYEQYF
>TRBJ2-6|TRBV7-3
CASSPGALGNVLTF
>TRBJ2-3|TRBV9
CASSLIHSDTQYF
>TRBJ2-7|TRBV28
CASGNLDSKNEQYF
>TRBJ2-1|TRBV11-2
CASSLDGTSGRDSYNEQFF
>TRBJ2-1|TRBV6-1
CASSESRSSYNEQFF
>TRBJ1-3|TRBV7-2
CASSKTGDSGNTIYF
>TRBJ2-2|TRBV28
CASSPPGGRTGELFF
>TRBJ1-1|TRBV10-3
CATAVGRGENTEAFF
>TRBJ2-3|TRBV7-8
CASSPRSETDTQYF
>TRBJ2-3|TRBV28
CASSETDTQYF
>TRBJ2-1|TRBV6-5
CASSYVGAGPFNEQFF
>TRBJ2-7|TRBV6-6
CASSYSRGLSSYEQYF
>TRBJ2-2|TRBV5-1
CASRSGTFNTGELFF
>TRBJ2-5|TRBV6-5
CASSRLAEGLGTQYF
>TRBJ2-1|TRBV5-1
CASSSSGTSGRYQFF
>TRBJ2-7|TRBV11-2
CASSLGTSGRYF
>TRBJ1-5|TRBV21-1
CASIRNGTGNQPQHF
>TRBJ1-5|TRBV6-5
CASSPGTSHQPQHF
>TRBJ2-1|TRBV2
CARTGTSGPPFLEQFF
>TRBJ2-1|TRBV6-6
CASSYSASRTYNEQFF
>TRBJ1-6|TRBV5-4
CASSAGGTGDSPLHF
>TRBJ2-1|TRBV10-3
CAISEGLAGSHNEQFF
>TRBJ1-4|TRBV4-2
CASSQAARLRPNEKLFF
>TRBJ1-2|TRBV6-5
CASRPADRGRYGYTF
>TRBJ1-5|TRBV2
CASTWGLNDNQPQHF
>TRBJ1-1|TRBV6-6
CASRPSGGGNTEAFF
>TRBJ2-5|TRBV4-1
CASSQPSGRAGSAETQYF
>TRBJ1-5|TRBV28
CASRQGADQPQHF
>TRBJ1-1|TRBV18
CASSPPGARTEAFF
>TRBJ2-1|TRBV9
CASSVSGTSGVHEQFF
>TRBJ2-3|TRBV5-1
CASSPSPGVGPDTQYF
>TRBJ2-1|TRBV11-1
CASSQGLSGSVNEQFF
>TRBJ1-5|TRBV5-6
CASSLGPGNNQPQHF
>TRBJ2-3|TRBV27
CASRPNVGSGGTDTQYF
>TRBJ1-2|TRBV5-1
CASSFQTNYGYTF
>TRBJ2-7|TRBV29-1
CSATRAGTGEQYF
>TRBJ2-3|TRBV6-5
CASRRTSGNTDTQYF
>TRBJ2-4|TRBV5-1
CASSLEGNLAKNIQYF